This entry lists 12 T cell receptor beta chains sequenced from one sample in a study of T cell responses to AZD1222 COVID-19 vaccine listed by TCRdb under 2021. Receptor amplification or capture employed the immunoSEQ multiplex PCR assay. TCRdb obtained this table from immuneACCESS and retained in-frame rearrangements with V and J assigned. These tables miss some clones; where compared with another copy, unresolved V genes account for less than half of the shortfall, and the remainder is unexplained. This sample lists about 97,000 clones; 80% to 90% were detected once. The top ten hold approximately 7% of the sample. Per the publication, the time point label means: baseline before first vaccination. Sequencing was performed on peripheral blood, taken on day 0 of AZD1222 vaccination. These receptors all come from an adult in good health.

The rearrangement joins TRBV24-1 to TRBJ2-3; a possible D gene is TRBD2 (5 bases). The CDR3 consists of 14 residues. CDR1 is KGHDR, CDR2 SFDVKD, per germline. V was clipped by 3 bases and J by 7 bases, with 13 bases between them. This chain's CDR3 is CATSDPPSGNTQYF. The CDR3 region has the DNA TGTGCCACCAGTGATCCCCCATCGGGGAATACGCAGTATTTT.

The chain carries TRBV5-4 and TRBJ2-7; possibly TRBD1 for D (6 bases). CDR3 length equals 19 residues. CDR1 is SGHNT, CDR2 YYREEE, per germline (reference sequence). Trimming pared 2 bases from V and 6 bases from J, leaving 30 bases between. The CDR3 protein is CASSFSRVRGVRGMGEQYF. CDR3 nucleotides: TGTGCCAGCAGCTTTTCTCGTGTTCGGGGAGTTAGGGGGATGGGCGAGCAGTACTTC.

The chain recombines TRBV9 with TRBJ2-3; 8 bases map to TRBD2. The CDR3 covers 17 residues. Losses at the gene ends were 1 base for V and 2 bases for J; bases not matched to a gene: 9. Germline V lookup: CDR1 SGDLS, CDR2 YYNGEE. The CDR3 region has the DNA TGTGCCAGCAGCGTACTCGGTCTAGCGGGCTCCACAGATACGCAGTATTTT. Its protein is CASSVLGLAGSTDTQYF. The entire variable domain, with the rest obtained from reference TRBV9 and TRBJ2-3, is as follows: DSGVTQTPKHLITATGQRVTLRCSPRSGDLSVYWYQQSLDQGLQFLIQYYNGEERAKGNILERFSAQQFPDLHSELNLSSLELGDSALYFCASSVLGLAGSTDTQYFGPGTRLTVL.

The chain couples TRBV24-1 to TRBJ2-2, with D uncertain. Germline loops: CDR1 KGHDR, CDR2 SFDVKD. V lost 3 bases to trimming and J lost 1 base, with 11 bases between them. CDR3 length equals 16 residues. The CDR3 bases are TGTGCCACCAGTGATACGGGCCCAAGGAACACCGGGGAGCTGTTTTTT. Translating gives CATSDTGPRNTGELFF.

The rearrangement links TRBV10-3 to TRBJ1-6, with TRBD1 as a possible D gene (6 bases). This CDR3 contains 14 residues. V was trimmed by 4 bases and J by 10 bases, leaving 14 bases between them. Germline V gene sequence: CDR1 ENHRY, CDR2 SYGVKD. CDR3 sequence reads: CAISGATGASPLHF. CDR3 in DNA: TGTGCCATCAGTGGGGCGACAGGAGCCTCACCCCTCCACTTT.

CDR3 in amino acids: CASNPGGAGNEKLFF. The CDR3 nucleotides read TGCGCCAGCAACCCCGGGGGGGCGGGTAATGAAAAACTGTTTTTT. The gene calls are TRBV4-3 and TRBJ1-4, with D possibly being TRBD1 (6 bases). Germline loops: CDR1 LGHNA, CDR2 YSLEER. The CDR3 has 15 residues. The V gene lost 7 bases and the J gene lost 4 bases, with 16 bases spanning the gap.

The chain couples TRBV5-3 to TRBJ2-5; D call uncertain. TRBV5-3 is designated an ORF whose function remains uncertain. Trimming removed 2 bases at V and 5 bases at J, with 16 bases between. The CDR3 loop spans 15 amino acids. CDR3 in DNA: TGTGCCAGAAGCTTTAGGGTTGCCATCTGGGAGACCCAGTACTTC. Protein product: CARSFRVAIWETQYF.

This chain uses TRBV19 with TRBJ1-5; no reliable D call. V was clipped by 3 bases and J by 4 bases, with 7 bases between them. CDR3 length equals 13 residues. In germline, CDR1 is LNHDA, CDR2 SQIVND (reference sequence). DNA of the CDR3: TGTGCCAGTAGTATGGTGACTAATCAGCCCCAGCATTTT. It specifies CASSMVTNQPQHF.

The CDR3 loop reads CASSQGPTTPGTQYF. CDR3 in DNA: TGTGCCAGCAGCCAAGGGCCGACCACCCCGGGTACGCAGTATTTT. The rearrangement joins TRBV3-1 (or the pseudogene TRBV3-2) to TRBJ2-3; D not certain. CDR1 LGHDT and CDR2 YNNKEL come from the germline V gene (reference sequence). The CDR3 runs to 15 residues. V gave up 1 base and J gave up 8 bases, with 16 bases separating them.

This clone occurred once. The CDR3: CASSPLGTLTDTQYF. Here the CDR3 DNA reads TGTGCCAGCAGTCCGCTAGGAACCCTCACAGATACGCAGTATTTT. The chain carries TRBV27 and TRBJ2-3; D is uncertain. From germline, CDR1 is MNHEY and CDR2 SMNVEV (reference sequence). V was pared by 5 bases and J by 2 bases, with 14 bases between. This CDR3 contains 15 residues.

The CDR3 loop reads CSVEDGRAYGYTF. CDR3 nucleotides: TGCAGCGTTGAAGATGGCAGGGCGTATGGCTACACCTTC. The rearrangement joins TRBV29-1 to TRBJ1-2, with D perhaps TRBD1 (5 bases). The CDR3 has 13 residues. Germline lookup yields CDR1 SQVTM and CDR2 ANQGSEA. The V end was cut by 0 bases, the J end by 5 bases, with 10 bases between.

The CDR3 loop reads CSVGQTGYNVLTF. The CDR3 DNA sequence: TGCAGCGTGGGCCAGACAGGGTACAACGTCCTGACTTTC. J is TRBJ2-6 and V is TRBV29-1, with TRBD1 identical over 7 bases. The germline CDR1 and CDR2 sequences are SQVTM and ANQGSEA. The CDR3 length is 13 residues. The J segment lost 9 bases and the V segment lost 6 bases, leaving 8 bases of the junction unmatched.